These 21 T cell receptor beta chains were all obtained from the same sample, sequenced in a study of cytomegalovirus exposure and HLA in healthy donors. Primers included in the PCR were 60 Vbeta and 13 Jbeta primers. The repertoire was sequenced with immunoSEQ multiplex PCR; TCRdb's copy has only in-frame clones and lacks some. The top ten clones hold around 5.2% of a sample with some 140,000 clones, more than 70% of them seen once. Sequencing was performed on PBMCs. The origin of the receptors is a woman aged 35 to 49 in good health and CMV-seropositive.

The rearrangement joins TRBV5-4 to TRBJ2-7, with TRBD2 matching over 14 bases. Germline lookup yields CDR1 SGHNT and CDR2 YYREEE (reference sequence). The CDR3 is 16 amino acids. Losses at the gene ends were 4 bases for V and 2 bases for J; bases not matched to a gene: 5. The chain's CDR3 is CASSSGLAGGPYEQYF. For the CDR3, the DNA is TGTGCCAGCAGCAGCGGACTAGCGGGAGGTCCCTACGAGCAGTACTTC.

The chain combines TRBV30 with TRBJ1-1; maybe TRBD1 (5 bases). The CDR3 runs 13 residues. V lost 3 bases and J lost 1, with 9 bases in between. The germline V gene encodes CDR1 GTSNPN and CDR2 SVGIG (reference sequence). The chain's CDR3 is CAWRGLWNTEAFF. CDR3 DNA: TGTGCCTGGAGGGGACTCTGGAACACTGAAGCTTTCTTT. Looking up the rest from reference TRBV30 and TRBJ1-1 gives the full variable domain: SQTIHQWPATLVQPVGSPLSLECTVEGTSNPNLYWYRQAAGRGLQLLFYSVGIGQISSEVPQNLSASRPQDRQFILSSKKLLLSDSGFYLCAWRGLWNTEAFFGQGTRLTVV.

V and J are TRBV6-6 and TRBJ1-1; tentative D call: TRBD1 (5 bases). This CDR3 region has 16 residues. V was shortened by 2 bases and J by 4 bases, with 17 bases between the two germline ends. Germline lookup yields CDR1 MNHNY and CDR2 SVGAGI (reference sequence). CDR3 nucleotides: TGTGCCAGCAGTTACGCAAGGCAGGGCAGGAGCACTGAAGCTTTCTTT. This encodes CASSYARQGRSTEAFF.

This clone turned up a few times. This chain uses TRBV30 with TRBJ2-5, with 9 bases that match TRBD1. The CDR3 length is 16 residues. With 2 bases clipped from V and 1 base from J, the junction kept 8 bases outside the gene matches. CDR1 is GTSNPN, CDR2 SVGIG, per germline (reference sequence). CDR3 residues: CAWSWGQGNFQETQYF. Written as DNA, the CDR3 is TGTGCCTGGAGTTGGGGACAGGGTAACTTCCAAGAGACCCAGTACTTC.

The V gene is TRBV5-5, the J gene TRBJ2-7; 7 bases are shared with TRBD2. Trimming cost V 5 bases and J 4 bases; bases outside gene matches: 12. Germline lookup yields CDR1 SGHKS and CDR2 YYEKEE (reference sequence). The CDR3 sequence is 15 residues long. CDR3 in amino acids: CASRVRGDALYEQYF. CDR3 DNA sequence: TGTGCCAGCAGGGTCCGGGGGGATGCGCTGTACGAGCAGTACTTC.

DNA for the CDR3: TGTGCCAGCAGCCAAGCACGGACTAGTACGGATACGCAGTATTTT. It codes for CASSQARTSTDTQYF. The chain carries TRBV14 and TRBJ2-3; 7 positions agree with TRBD2. The germline CDR1 and CDR2 sequences are SGHDN and FVKESK. J was trimmed by 6 bases and V by 1 base; bases with no gene match: 7. CDR3 size: 15 residues. Full variable domain (rest looked up from reference TRBV14 and TRBJ2-3): EAGVTQFPSHSVIEKGQTVTLRCDPISGHDNLYWYRRVMGKEIKFLLHFVKESKQDESGMPNNRFLAERTGGTYSTLKVQPAELEDSGVYFCASSQARTSTDTQYFGPGTRLTVL.

CDR3 amino acids: CASSLVGGAHYGYTF. CDR3 DNA: TGTGCCAGCAGCTTGGTAGGGGGCGCACACTATGGCTACACCTTC. This chain joins TRBV11-2 and TRBJ1-2, with 7 bases fitting TRBD1. This CDR3 region has 15 residues. The V gene's germline CDR1 is SGHAT and CDR2 FQNNGV. J was trimmed by 3 bases and V by 3 bases; bases with no gene match: 7.

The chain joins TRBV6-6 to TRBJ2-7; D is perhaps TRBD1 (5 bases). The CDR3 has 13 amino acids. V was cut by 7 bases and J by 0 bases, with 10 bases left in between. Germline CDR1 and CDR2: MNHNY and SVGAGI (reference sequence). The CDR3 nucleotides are TGTGCCAGCACTCGACAGAGCTCCTACGAGCAGTACTTC. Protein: CASTRQSSYEQYF.

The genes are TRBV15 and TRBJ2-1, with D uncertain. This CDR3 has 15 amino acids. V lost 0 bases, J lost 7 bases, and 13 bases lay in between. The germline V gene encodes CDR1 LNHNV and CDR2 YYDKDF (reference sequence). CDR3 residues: CATSRDLRFDNEQFF. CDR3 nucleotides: TGTGCCACCAGCAGAGATCTGAGGTTTGATAATGAGCAGTTCTTC.

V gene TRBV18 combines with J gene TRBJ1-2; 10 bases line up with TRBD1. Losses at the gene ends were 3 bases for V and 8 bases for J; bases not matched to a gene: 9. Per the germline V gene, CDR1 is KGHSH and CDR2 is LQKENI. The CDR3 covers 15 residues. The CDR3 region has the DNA TGTGCCAGCTCACCCCCCGGGACAGGGGATTTGGGCTACACCTTC. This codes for CASSPPGTGDLGYTF.

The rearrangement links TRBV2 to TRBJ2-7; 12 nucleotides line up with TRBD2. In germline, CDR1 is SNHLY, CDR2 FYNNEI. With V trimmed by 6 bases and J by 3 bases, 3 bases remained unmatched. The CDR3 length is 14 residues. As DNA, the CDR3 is TGTGCCAGCAGGCGACTAGCGGGAGTCTACGAGCAGTACTTC. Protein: CASRRLAGVYEQYF.

This CDR3 reads CASSYRGLASGNTIYF. CDR3 nucleotides: TGTGCCAGCAGTTACAGGGGCCTGGCCTCTGGAAACACCATATATTTT. The chain links TRBV6-5 to TRBJ1-3; possibly TRBD1 for D (5 bases). V lost 2 bases to trimming and J lost 0 bases, with 11 bases between them. This CDR3 has 16 amino acids. The germline V gene has CDR1 MNHEY and CDR2 SVGAGI.

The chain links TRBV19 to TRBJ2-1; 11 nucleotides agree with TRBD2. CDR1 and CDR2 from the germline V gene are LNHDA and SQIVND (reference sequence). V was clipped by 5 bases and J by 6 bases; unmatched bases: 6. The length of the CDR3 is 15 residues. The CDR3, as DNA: TGTGCCAGTAGTCCCTTTAGCGGGAGGGCCAATGAGCAGTTCTTC. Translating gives CASSPFSGRANEQFF.

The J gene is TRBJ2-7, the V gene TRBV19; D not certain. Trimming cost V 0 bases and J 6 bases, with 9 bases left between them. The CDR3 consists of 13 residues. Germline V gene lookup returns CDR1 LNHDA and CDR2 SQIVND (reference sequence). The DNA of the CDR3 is TGTGCCAGTAGTATAGACCCGTCAGGCGAGCAGTACTTC. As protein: CASSIDPSGEQYF.

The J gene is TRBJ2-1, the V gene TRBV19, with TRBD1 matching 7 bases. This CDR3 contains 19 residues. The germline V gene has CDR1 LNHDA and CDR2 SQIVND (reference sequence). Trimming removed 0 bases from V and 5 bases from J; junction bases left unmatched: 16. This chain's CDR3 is CASSIDREGASRDNNEQFF. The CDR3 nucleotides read TGTGCCAGTAGTATAGATCGCGAGGGGGCGAGTCGGGATAACAATGAGCAGTTCTTC.

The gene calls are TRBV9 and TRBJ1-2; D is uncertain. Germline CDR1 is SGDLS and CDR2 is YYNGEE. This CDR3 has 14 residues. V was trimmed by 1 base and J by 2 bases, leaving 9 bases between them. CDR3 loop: CASSVNGRNYGYTF. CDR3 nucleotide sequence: TGTGCCAGCAGCGTAAATGGGAGGAACTATGGCTACACCTTC.

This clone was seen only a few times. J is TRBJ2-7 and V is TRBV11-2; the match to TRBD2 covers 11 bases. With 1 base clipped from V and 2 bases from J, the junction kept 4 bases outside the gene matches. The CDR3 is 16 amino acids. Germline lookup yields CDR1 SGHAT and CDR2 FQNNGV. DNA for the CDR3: TGTGCCAGCAGCTTAGCACCGGGACTAGCGGCCTACGAGCAGTACTTC. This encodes CASSLAPGLAAYEQYF.

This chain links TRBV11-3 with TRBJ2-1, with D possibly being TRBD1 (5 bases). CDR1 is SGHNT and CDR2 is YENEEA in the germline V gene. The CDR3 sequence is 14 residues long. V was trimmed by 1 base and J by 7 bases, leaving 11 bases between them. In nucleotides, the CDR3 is TGTGCCAGCAGCTTAGGGGGTACAGGTAATGAGCAGTTCTTC. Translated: CASSLGGTGNEQFF.

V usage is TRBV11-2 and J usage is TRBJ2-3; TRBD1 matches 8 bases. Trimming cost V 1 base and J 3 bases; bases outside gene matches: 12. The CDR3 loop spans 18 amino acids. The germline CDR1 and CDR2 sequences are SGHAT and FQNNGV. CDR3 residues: CASSLVNGPGGRTDTQYF. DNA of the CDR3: TGTGCCAGCAGCTTAGTTAACGGGCCAGGGGGCAGGACAGATACGCAGTATTTT.

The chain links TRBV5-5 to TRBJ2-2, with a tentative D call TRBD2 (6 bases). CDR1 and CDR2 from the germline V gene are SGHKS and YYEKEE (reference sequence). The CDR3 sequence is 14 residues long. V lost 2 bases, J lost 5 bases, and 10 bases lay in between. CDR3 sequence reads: CASSLAGRTGELFF. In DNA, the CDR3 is TGTGCCAGCAGCTTAGCCGGGAGAACCGGGGAGCTGTTTTTT.

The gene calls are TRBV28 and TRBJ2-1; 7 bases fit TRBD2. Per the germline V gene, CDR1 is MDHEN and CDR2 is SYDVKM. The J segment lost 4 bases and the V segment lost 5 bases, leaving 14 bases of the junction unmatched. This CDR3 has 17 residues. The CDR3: CASSRATRAGEYNEQFF. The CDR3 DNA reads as TGTGCCAGCAGTCGGGCGACCCGTGCGGGAGAATACAATGAGCAGTTCTTC.